This T cell receptor (beta chain) stems from a study of CD8 T cells in Susac syndrome (dated by TCRdb to 2018 to 2020). Regarding the research as a whole: Repertoire sequencing was used to test whether CD8+ T cell activation and differentiation in Susac syndrome was antigen driven. Paper-wide results and their limitations: The number of individuals in the TCR sequencing and HLA analysis was acknowledged as relatively small.

Peripheral blood CD8+ and CD4+ T cells from healthy donors, Susac syndrome patients and multiple sclerosis patients were profiled using high-throughput TCR beta sequencing. Treatment-naive patients with stable or active relapsing-remitting disease fulfilling revised McDonald criteria were used as multiple sclerosis controls. Bulk CD8+ and CD4+ T cells were purified by magnetic negative isolation, while CD8+ TEMRA cells were enriched using FACS. Blood was collected in EDTA tubes and processed within 24 hours, with PBMCs isolated through density gradient centrifugation. PBMCs intended for TCR sequencing were cryopreserved in liquid nitrogen and thawed later in a water bath at 37 degrees C. The sorted or isolated CD4+, CD8+ and CD8+ TEMRA cells had a purity of 90% or higher. RNA was extracted using the RNeasy kit, and about 0.45 to 1 ug of the RNA was reverse transcribed with random hexamers. The immunoSEQ multiplex PCR assay, covering 54 Vbeta and 13 Jbeta segments, was used to amplify TCR beta CDR3 regions. Bias from PCR amplification was corrected by using a synthetic template baseline for primer optimization and for computational correction. Per the original workflow: Reads were assigned to V, D and J genes according to IMGT and analyzed in immunoSEQ Analyzer, with only productive sequences retained. Clonality was computed as one minus Shannon entropy normalized by log2 of the number of productive unique sequences. For each patient and control, public and private clones were evaluated among the 100 most prevalent clones. A clone was defined as Susac-specific if it was absent from the healthy and MS cohorts, from around 960 published viral clones and from other ImmuneACCESS disease sequences. TCRdb ran its own pipeline on the public reads, namely fastp trimming at Q25 and MiXCR clone calling, and kept in-frame beta chains. Identical CDR3 proteins give one entry, which carries the most common genes and DNA. TCRdb's processing, not the authors' own work, is the source of the V and J calls. This sample gives approximately 170,000 distinct CDR3 sequences in total; approximately 95% of them show up just once. Approximately 0.094% of the sample lies in the top ten.

To note about this clonotype: Its specific antigen is unknown. Base qualities are not provided; no much larger clone lies one nucleotide away.

Trimming removed 10 bases from V and 1 base from J, leaving 13 bases between the germline ends. The CDR3 numbers 13 residues from cysteine through phenylalanine. The sequence is cut down to CDR3 DNA, 39 bases in frame from base 1. CDR1 is given as MNHEY and CDR2 as SMNVEV, both from the germline V gene (reference sequence). The chain is encoded by TRBV27 joined to TRBJ1-1; the D gene is perhaps TRBD1, from 5 matching bases. This clonotype was sampled from a human donor with multiple sclerosis. The source material was CD4+ T cells from PBMCs. The CDR3 amino acid sequence is: CATFGGPNTEAFF. The bases read TGTGCCACCTTCGGGGGACCGAACACTGAAGCTTTCTTT.